The rows below give T cell receptor beta chains drawn from one sample of a study of blood T cell repertoires in COVID-19. Clones were sequenced by immunoSEQ multiplex PCR, and TCRdb holds only the in-frame ones, with some missing. The sample holds 65,000 to 95,000 clones, about 68% seen once. The sample consisted of peripheral blood. These receptors all come from a man aged 50-59 years with active or convalescent COVID-19. CDR3s include the opening cysteine and the closing phenylalanine or tryptophan. D genes are given only for firm matches. Rows may omit the clone size; those that give it use once, few, many or a size class.

abundance: once
v_gene: TRBV4-3
d_gene: TRBD1
j_gene: TRBJ2-3
CDR3aa: CASSQGRTGNTDTQYF

abundance: NA
v_gene: TRBV11-2
d_gene: NA
j_gene: TRBJ2-5
CDR3aa: CASSLERGGETQYF

abundance: NA
v_gene: TRBV18
d_gene: TRBD1
j_gene: TRBJ2-7
CDR3aa: CASCQGANSYEQYF

abundance: NA
v_gene: TRBV7-2
d_gene: TRBD2
j_gene: TRBJ2-7
CDR3aa: CASSSRTSGGPSYEQYF

abundance: NA
v_gene: TRBV25-1
d_gene: NA
j_gene: TRBJ2-5
CDR3aa: CASSEALGRETQYF

abundance: NA
v_gene: TRBV13
d_gene: TRBD2
j_gene: TRBJ2-1
CDR3aa: CASSLAPGPSGGAEQFF

abundance: NA
v_gene: TRBV7-6
d_gene: NA
j_gene: TRBJ2-5
CDR3aa: CASSSAGETQYF

abundance: NA
v_gene: TRBV3-1/TRBV3-2
d_gene: NA
j_gene: TRBJ1-5
CDR3aa: CASSQDRTGGPQHF

abundance: NA
v_gene: TRBV5-4
d_gene: NA
j_gene: TRBJ1-2
CDR3aa: CASSTDSYGYTF

abundance: NA
v_gene: TRBV6-5
d_gene: TRBD2
j_gene: TRBJ2-5
CDR3aa: CASSQGSGGLTQYF

abundance: NA
v_gene: TRBV5-6
d_gene: NA
j_gene: TRBJ1-2
CDR3aa: CASSLEGGSGYTF

abundance: NA
v_gene: TRBV7-9
d_gene: TRBD1
j_gene: TRBJ1-4
CDR3aa: CASNPGTGEEKLFF

abundance: NA
v_gene: TRBV30
d_gene: NA
j_gene: TRBJ1-5
CDR3aa: CAWSWAENQPQHF

abundance: NA
v_gene: TRBV5-1
d_gene: NA
j_gene: TRBJ1-4
CDR3aa: CASSSGTGNEKLFF

abundance: NA
v_gene: TRBV19
d_gene: NA
j_gene: TRBJ1-5
CDR3aa: CASAVTGLNQPQHF

abundance: few
v_gene: TRBV6-1
d_gene: NA
j_gene: TRBJ1-5
CDR3aa: CASSERGAGGNQPQHF

abundance: NA
v_gene: TRBV10-1
d_gene: TRBD1
j_gene: TRBJ1-2
CDR3aa: CASSPTGVDGYTF

abundance: NA
v_gene: TRBV6-5
d_gene: NA
j_gene: TRBJ1-4
CDR3aa: CASSQGQGGEKLFF

abundance: NA
v_gene: TRBV5-1
d_gene: NA
j_gene: TRBJ2-1
CDR3aa: CASSDLGVRNEQFF

abundance: NA
v_gene: TRBV6-1
d_gene: NA
j_gene: TRBJ2-5
CDR3aa: CASSERGTVGRETQYF

abundance: NA
v_gene: TRBV30
d_gene: NA
j_gene: TRBJ2-5
CDR3aa: CAWTQGSGETQYF

abundance: once
v_gene: TRBV5-1
d_gene: TRBD2
j_gene: TRBJ2-2
CDR3aa: CASSPRLAGGNTGELFF

abundance: once
v_gene: TRBV15
d_gene: NA
j_gene: TRBJ1-4
CDR3aa: CATSLFKGGEKLFF

abundance: NA
v_gene: TRBV7-9
d_gene: NA
j_gene: TRBJ2-7
CDR3aa: CASSLPQDEQYF

abundance: NA
v_gene: TRBV30
d_gene: NA
j_gene: TRBJ2-3
CDR3aa: CAWTSTDTQYF

abundance: NA
v_gene: TRBV5-1
d_gene: TRBD2
j_gene: TRBJ2-2
CDR3aa: CASTLTSGANGELFF

abundance: few
v_gene: TRBV7-3
d_gene: TRBD2
j_gene: TRBJ2-7
CDR3aa: CASSLTGGEQYF

abundance: once
v_gene: TRBV10-1
d_gene: NA
j_gene: TRBJ2-5
CDR3aa: CASSEYIQGRETQYF

abundance: NA
v_gene: TRBV4-2
d_gene: NA
j_gene: TRBJ2-2
CDR3aa: CASNQYGGKNTGELFF

abundance: NA
v_gene: TRBV9
d_gene: NA
j_gene: TRBJ1-2
CDR3aa: CASSPSRGGDYGYTF

abundance: few
v_gene: TRBV27
d_gene: NA
j_gene: TRBJ2-3
CDR3aa: CASSPLASTDTQYF

abundance: NA
v_gene: TRBV20-1
d_gene: NA
j_gene: TRBJ1-4
CDR3aa: CSASADLLNEKLFF

abundance: once
v_gene: TRBV12-3/TRBV12-4
d_gene: TRBD2
j_gene: TRBJ2-2
CDR3aa: CASTHGEGGELFF

abundance: once
v_gene: TRBV7-9
d_gene: NA
j_gene: TRBJ1-1
CDR3aa: CATIRDTRNTEAFF

abundance: NA
v_gene: TRBV6-2/TRBV6-3
d_gene: TRBD2
j_gene: TRBJ2-3
CDR3aa: CASSYALAGVDTQYF

abundance: NA
v_gene: TRBV6-5
d_gene: NA
j_gene: TRBJ1-4
CDR3aa: CASSYSGATNEKLFF

abundance: NA
v_gene: TRBV4-1
d_gene: TRBD1
j_gene: TRBJ1-4
CDR3aa: CASSAPGGTNEKLFF

abundance: NA
v_gene: TRBV14
d_gene: TRBD2
j_gene: TRBJ2-7
CDR3aa: CASSQDYVGGYEQYF

abundance: NA
v_gene: TRBV9
d_gene: TRBD1
j_gene: TRBJ1-4
CDR3aa: CASSAQGARDEKLFF

abundance: NA
v_gene: TRBV7-9
d_gene: TRBD1
j_gene: TRBJ2-5
CDR3aa: CASSSRQGARETQYF

abundance: NA
v_gene: TRBV7-6
d_gene: TRBD2
j_gene: TRBJ2-1
CDR3aa: CASSLGGGSLNEQFF

abundance: NA
v_gene: TRBV28
d_gene: TRBD1
j_gene: TRBJ2-7
CDR3aa: CASSLIRTGLYEQYF

abundance: NA
v_gene: TRBV9
d_gene: TRBD1
j_gene: TRBJ2-3
CDR3aa: CASSSSGGGTDTQYF

abundance: NA
v_gene: TRBV6-1
d_gene: NA
j_gene: TRBJ2-4
CDR3aa: CASSEQGPQQGNIQYF

abundance: NA
v_gene: TRBV5-6
d_gene: NA
j_gene: TRBJ1-1
CDR3aa: CASSFVGVNTEAFF

abundance: NA
v_gene: TRBV24-1
d_gene: TRBD2
j_gene: TRBJ2-2
CDR3aa: CATSEAGGANTGELFF

abundance: few
v_gene: TRBV19
d_gene: NA
j_gene: TRBJ1-5
CDR3aa: CASRAGVQPQHF

abundance: few
v_gene: TRBV6-5
d_gene: NA
j_gene: TRBJ1-2
CDR3aa: CATEDYGYTF

abundance: few
v_gene: TRBV6-6
d_gene: TRBD1
j_gene: TRBJ1-4
CDR3aa: CASSAQRTGRKEKLFF